This T cell receptor beta chain was captured by sequencing in a study of cytomegalovirus exposure and HLA in healthy donors. The CDR3 spans 14 residues. From germline, CDR1 is SGHDT and CDR2 YYEEEE. Between the trimmed V and J ends, which lost 4 bases and 4 bases, there was a span of 12 bases. The PCR ran on 60 Vbeta and 13 Jbeta primers. Using immunoSEQ multiplex PCR, the repertoire was profiled, and TCRdb retains in-frame clones only, with some absent. The sample has 150,000 to 200,000 clones, 80% to 90% seen once. The clonotype originates from a male donor in good health and CMV-seronegative. The J gene is TRBJ2-4, the V gene TRBV5-6; no clear D. The sample taken for sequencing was PBMCs. CDR3: CASSPDWRKNIQYF. In nucleotides, the CDR3 is TGTGCCAGCAGCCCCGACTGGAGAAAAAACATTCAGTACTTC.